Listed here are 20 T cell receptor beta chains from one sample, sequenced in a study of cytomegalovirus exposure and HLA in healthy donors. PCR was performed using 60 Vbeta and 13 Jbeta primers. TCRdb keeps only in-frame clones here, not all; method: immunoSEQ multiplex PCR. This repertoire shows tens of thousands of clones, less than 85% found once; its top ten account for 0.8% to 1.1%. The source material was PBMCs. The receptors derive from a male donor in good health and CMV-seronegative.

V usage is TRBV30 and J usage is TRBJ2-7, with 7 bases identical to TRBD1. The trim removed 2 bases at V and 4 bases at J, leaving 11 bases unmatched. Germline values: CDR1 GTSNPN, CDR2 SVGIG (reference sequence). The CDR3 totals 15 residues. CDR3 amino acids: CAWSPNTTGAYEQYF. The CDR3 DNA reads as TGTGCCTGGAGTCCAAATACCACAGGGGCTTACGAGCAGTACTTC.

V usage is TRBV4-2 and J usage is TRBJ2-7; D might be TRBD1 (6 bases). This CDR3 contains 16 residues. Germline lookup yields CDR1 LGHNA and CDR2 YNFKEQ. V lost 1 base to trimming and J lost 5 bases, with 18 bases between them. Here the CDR3 DNA reads TGTGCCAGCAGCCAAGTAGATCCAGGGGATAGGAACGAGCAGTACTTC. Protein product: CASSQVDPGDRNEQYF.

The chain recombines TRBV19 with TRBJ2-7; D gene unclear. CDR1 LNHDA and CDR2 SQIVND come from the germline V gene (reference sequence). The ends were cut back, 3 bases at V and 0 bases at J, with 12 bases in the middle. The CDR3 length is 15 residues. The CDR3 sequence: CASSISGVGSYEQYF. In DNA, the CDR3 is TGTGCCAGTAGTATTTCCGGAGTGGGCTCCTACGAGCAGTACTTC.

The table lists this clone with a few counts. The rearrangement links TRBV6-6 to TRBJ2-3; 9 bases map to TRBD1. CDR1 and CDR2 from the germline V gene are MNHNY and SVGAGI (reference sequence). This CDR3 comprises 15 residues. V lost 4 bases and J lost 3; bases outside the gene matches: 5. The CDR3 nucleotides are TGTGCCAGCAGTTGGGGACAGGGAATGACAGATACGCAGTATTTT. It yields the protein CASSWGQGMTDTQYF.

The chain recombines TRBV30 with TRBJ2-7, with D possibly TRBD1 on 6 matching bases. Germline V CDR1 and CDR2: GTSNPN, SVGIG (reference sequence). The CDR3 consists of 14 residues. Trimming took off 0 bases at V and 6 bases at J, with 15 bases between the two ends. CDR3 protein: CAWSVTAGVTEQYF. For the CDR3, the DNA is TGTGCCTGGAGTGTAACAGCAGGGGTTACCGAGCAGTACTTC.

This chain connects TRBV7-8 to TRBJ2-2, with TRBD1 matching over 9 bases. J was trimmed by 5 bases and V by 6 bases; bases with no gene match: 7. CDR3 length equals 15 residues. The germline V gene encodes CDR1 SGHVS and CDR2 FQNEAQ. The CDR3: CASSTGQGWTGELFF. The CDR3 bases are TGTGCCAGCAGTACAGGACAGGGGTGGACCGGGGAGCTGTTTTTT.

A word on this clone: The junction shows a germline mismatch at one end, possibly a read error. The rearrangement uses TRBV6-4 and TRBJ1-2, with 7 bases aligning to TRBD1. The CDR3 length is 15 residues. Germline V gene sequence: CDR1 MRHNA, CDR2 SNTAGT. CDR3 residues: CASSARQGLNYGYPF. CDR3 coding DNA: TGTGCCAGCAGTGCCAGACAGGGACTTAACTATGGCTACCCCTTC.

This clone was observed a few times. This chain links TRBV30 with TRBJ1-6; TRBD1 aligns across 7 bases. Germline V gene sequence: CDR1 GTSNPN, CDR2 SVGIG (reference sequence). The CDR3 sequence is 13 residues long. Losses at the gene ends were 5 bases for V and 6 bases for J; bases not matched to a gene: 4. This CDR3 is CAWGGQSNSPLHF. The CDR3 bases are TGTGCCTGGGGGGGACAGTCTAATTCACCCCTCCACTTT.

The chain is built from TRBV11-2 and TRBJ2-3; D perhaps matches TRBD2 (6 bases). The V end lost 5 bases, the J end lost 6 bases, and 15 bases lay between the germline ends. This CDR3 region has 14 residues. CDR1 and CDR2 from the germline V gene are SGHAT and FQNNGV. CDR3 bases: TGTGCCAGCAGCGAGAGACTAGATCTCGATACGCAGTATTTT. Its translation is CASSERLDLDTQYF. The whole variable domain, remainder taken from reference TRBV11-2 and TRBJ2-3, is EAGVAQSPRYKIIEKRQSVAFWCNPISGHATLYWYQQILGQGPKLLIQFQNNGVVDDSQLPKDRFSAERLKGVDSTLKIQPAKLEDSAVYLCASSERLDLDTQYFGPGTRLTVL.

This sequence joins TRBV7-8 and TRBJ2-2; TRBD1 agrees at 11 bases. Trimming removed 5 bases from V and 3 bases from J; junction bases left unmatched: 17. The germline V gene encodes CDR1 SGHVS and CDR2 FQNEAQ. The CDR3 is 20 amino acids. CDR3 coding DNA: TGTGCCAGCAGCACAAAAATCCTGGGGACAGGGGGATTGGACACCGGGGAGCTGTTTTTT. Translated: CASSTKILGTGGLDTGELFF.

This chain connects TRBV7-3 to TRBJ1-3; D gene uncertain. Per germline, CDR1 SGHTA and CDR2 FQGTGA. The V end lost 5 bases, the J end lost 4 bases, and 15 bases lay between the germline ends. This CDR3 has 15 amino acids. The DNA for the CDR3 is TGTGCCAGCAGCGTAAGGGCGCCGGCAGGAAACACCATATATTTT. This encodes CASSVRAPAGNTIYF.

This clone has a handful of counts. The chain links TRBV15 to TRBJ2-5; no firm D call. V shed 3 bases and J shed 2 bases, with 4 bases lying between them. From germline, CDR1 is LNHNV and CDR2 YYDKDF (reference sequence). The CDR3 runs to 12 residues. Here the CDR3 reads CATSSLQETQYF. The CDR3 DNA reads TGTGCCACCAGCAGCCTTCAAGAGACCCAGTACTTC.

The rearrangement links TRBV28 to TRBJ1-5; D perhaps matches TRBD1 (5 bases). V lost 6 bases, J lost 0 bases, and 6 bases lay in between. The CDR3 has 13 amino acids. Germline V gene data show CDR1 as MDHEN and CDR2 as SYDVKM. CDR3 sequence (DNA): TGTGCCAGCAGGACAGATAGCAATCAGCCCCAGCATTTT. Its protein product is CASRTDSNQPQHF.

V and J are TRBV10-3 and TRBJ1-5, with a possible D match to TRBD1 (6 bases). The CDR3 is 13 amino acids. In germline, CDR1 is ENHRY, CDR2 SYGVKD. V lost 4 bases to trimming and J lost 4 bases, with 8 bases between them. The CDR3 protein is CAISGQVNQPQHF. CDR3 bases: TGTGCCATCAGTGGACAGGTAAATCAGCCCCAGCATTTT.

This clone was counted a single time. The chain recombines TRBV19 with TRBJ2-4; 7 positions match TRBD2. The CDR3 spans 17 residues. CDR1 is LNHDA and CDR2 is SQIVND in the germline V gene (reference sequence). The junction had 9 bases not matched to a gene; V was cut back by 3 bases and J by 1 base. CDR3 DNA sequence: TGTGCCAGTAGTATCACGGGAGGTAATGTGGCCAAAAACATTCAGTACTTC. Translating gives CASSITGGNVAKNIQYF.

This chain connects TRBV10-1 to TRBJ1-3, with D uncertain. There are 14 residues in the CDR3. Trimming took 5 bases from V and 0 from J, leaving 8 bases between them. CDR1 is WNHNN, CDR2 SYGVQD, per germline (reference sequence). In nucleotides, the CDR3 is TGCGCCAGCAGTTCGGGGATCTCTGGAAACACCATATATTTT. It specifies CASSSGISGNTIYF.

The chain carries TRBV9 and TRBJ1-1; D possibly corresponds to TRBD1 (5 bases). Trimming took 2 bases from V and 4 from J, leaving 12 bases between them. The CDR3 covers 14 residues. Germline CDR1 reads SGDLS; CDR2 reads YYNGEE. CDR3 sequence reads: CASSVGGKITEAFF. The CDR3 bases are TGTGCCAGCAGCGTGGGGGGGAAGATCACTGAAGCTTTCTTT.

The table lists this clone with a few counts. The chain joins TRBV6-1 to TRBJ1-5, with D perhaps TRBD1 (5 bases). Germline values: CDR1 MNHNS, CDR2 SASEGT. Trimming left V 6 bases short and J 3 bases short, with 9 bases between. This CDR3 is 13 amino acids long. The CDR3 protein is CASRSRDNQPQHF. The DNA of the CDR3 is TGTGCCAGCAGGTCCAGGGACAATCAGCCCCAGCATTTT.

This chain joins TRBV28 and TRBJ1-1; TRBD1 agrees at 9 bases. CDR1 and CDR2 (germline): MDHEN, SYDVKM. CDR3 length equals 16 residues. The V and J ends lost 4 bases and 0 bases, in that order; junction bases with no gene match: 6. As DNA, the CDR3 is TGTGCCAGCAGTTCTCCGGGACAGGGACTGAACACTGAAGCTTTCTTT. Translation gives CASSSPGQGLNTEAFF.

J is TRBJ1-4 and V is TRBV6-6; TRBD1 matches 7 bases. In germline, CDR1 is MNHNY, CDR2 SVGAGI (reference sequence). The CDR3 spans 16 residues. V shed 5 bases, J shed 12 bases, and the junction held 18 bases outside the gene matches. The DNA for the CDR3 is TGTGCCAGCAGTCCCACAGGGGCTTACGCCTCAAGTGAACTGTTTTTT. This codes for CASSPTGAYASSELFF.